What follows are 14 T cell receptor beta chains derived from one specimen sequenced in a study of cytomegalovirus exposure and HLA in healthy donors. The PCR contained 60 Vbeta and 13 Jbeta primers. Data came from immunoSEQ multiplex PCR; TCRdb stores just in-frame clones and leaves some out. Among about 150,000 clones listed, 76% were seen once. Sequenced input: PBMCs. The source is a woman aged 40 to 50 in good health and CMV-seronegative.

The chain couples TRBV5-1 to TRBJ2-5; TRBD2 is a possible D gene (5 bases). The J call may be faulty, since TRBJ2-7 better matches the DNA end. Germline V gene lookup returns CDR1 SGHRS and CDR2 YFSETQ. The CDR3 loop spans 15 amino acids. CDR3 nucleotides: TGCGCCAGCAGCGTTGTGCGGGCCAGCTCCTACGAGCAGTACTTC. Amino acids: CASSVVRASSYEQYF.

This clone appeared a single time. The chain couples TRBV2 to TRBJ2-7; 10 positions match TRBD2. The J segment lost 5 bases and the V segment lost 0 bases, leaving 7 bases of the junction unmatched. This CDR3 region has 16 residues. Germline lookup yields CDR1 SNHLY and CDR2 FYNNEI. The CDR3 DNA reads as TGTGCCAGCAGTGAAGCGAGGCTAGCGGGAGATGACGAGCAGTACTTC. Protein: CASSEARLAGDDEQYF.

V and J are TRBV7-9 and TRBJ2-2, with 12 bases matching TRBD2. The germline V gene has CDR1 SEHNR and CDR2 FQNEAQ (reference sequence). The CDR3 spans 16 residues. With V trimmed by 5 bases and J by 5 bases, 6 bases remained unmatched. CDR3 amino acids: CASSPRLAGGTGELFF. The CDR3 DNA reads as TGTGCCAGCAGCCCGCGGCTAGCGGGAGGGACCGGGGAGCTGTTTTTT. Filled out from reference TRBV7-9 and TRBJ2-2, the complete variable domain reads DTGVSQNPRHKITKRGQNVTFRCDPISEHNRLYWYRQTLGQGPEFLTYFQNEAQLEKSRLLSDRFSAERPKGSFSTLEIQRTEQGDSAMYLCASSPRLAGGTGELFFGEGSRLTVL.

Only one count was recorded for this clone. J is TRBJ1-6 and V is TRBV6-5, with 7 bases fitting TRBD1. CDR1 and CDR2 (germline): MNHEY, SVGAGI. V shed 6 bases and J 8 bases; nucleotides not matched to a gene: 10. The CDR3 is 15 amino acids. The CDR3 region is CASSLPDRPYSPLHF. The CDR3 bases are TGTGCCAGCAGCCTCCCGGACAGGCCTTATTCACCCCTCCACTTT.

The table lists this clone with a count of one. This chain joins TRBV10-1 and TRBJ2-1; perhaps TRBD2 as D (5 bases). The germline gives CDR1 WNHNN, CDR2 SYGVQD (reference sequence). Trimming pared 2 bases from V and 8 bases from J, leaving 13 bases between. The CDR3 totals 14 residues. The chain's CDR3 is CASSEGRLTDEQFF. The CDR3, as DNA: TGCGCCAGCAGTGAGGGAAGACTAACGGATGAGCAGTTCTTC.

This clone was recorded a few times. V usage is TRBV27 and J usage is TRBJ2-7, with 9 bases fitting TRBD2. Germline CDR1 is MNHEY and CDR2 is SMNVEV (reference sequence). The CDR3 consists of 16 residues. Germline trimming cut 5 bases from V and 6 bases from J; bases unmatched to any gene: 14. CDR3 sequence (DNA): TGTGCCAGCAGTCCGGGTTGGGCTAGCGGGGATGCCGAGCAGTACTTC. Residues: CASSPGWASGDAEQYF.

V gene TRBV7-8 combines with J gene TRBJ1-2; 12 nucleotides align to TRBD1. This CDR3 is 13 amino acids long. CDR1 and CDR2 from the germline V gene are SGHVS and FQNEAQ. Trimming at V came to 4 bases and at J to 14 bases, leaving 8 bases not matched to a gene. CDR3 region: CASSSGQGAVWTF. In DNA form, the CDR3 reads TGTGCCAGCAGCTCGGGACAGGGGGCCGTATGGACCTTC.

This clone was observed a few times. CDR3 amino acids: CASSYSKGAAGEQYF. The CDR3, as DNA: TGTGCCAGCAGTTACTCGAAGGGGGCCGCGGGCGAGCAGTACTTC. The chain links TRBV6-5 to TRBJ2-7, with 7 bases that match TRBD1. The CDR3 is 15 residues long. The V and J ends lost 0 bases and 6 bases, in that order; junction bases with no gene match: 8. Germline assignment: CDR1 MNHEY and CDR2 SVGAGI.

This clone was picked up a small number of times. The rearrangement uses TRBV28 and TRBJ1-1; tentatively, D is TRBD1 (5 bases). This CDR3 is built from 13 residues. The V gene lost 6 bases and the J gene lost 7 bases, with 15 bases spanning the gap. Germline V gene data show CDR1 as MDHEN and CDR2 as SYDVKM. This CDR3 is CASRPGGEGEAFF. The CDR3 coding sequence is TGTGCCAGCAGACCGGGGGGAGAGGGTGAAGCTTTCTTT.

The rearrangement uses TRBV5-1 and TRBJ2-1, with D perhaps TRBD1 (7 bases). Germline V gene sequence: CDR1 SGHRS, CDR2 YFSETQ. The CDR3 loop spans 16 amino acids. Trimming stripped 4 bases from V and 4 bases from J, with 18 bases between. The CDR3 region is CASSHQGGHTYNEQFF. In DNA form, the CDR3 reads TGCGCCAGCAGCCATCAGGGGGGCCATACTTACAATGAGCAGTTCTTC.

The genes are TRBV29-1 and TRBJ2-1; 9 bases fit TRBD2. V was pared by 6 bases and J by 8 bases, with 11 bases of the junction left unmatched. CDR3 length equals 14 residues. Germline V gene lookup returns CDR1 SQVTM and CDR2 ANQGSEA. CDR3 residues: CSVSSLAGGDEQFF. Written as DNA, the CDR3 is TGCAGCGTAAGCTCCCTGGCGGGGGGGGATGAGCAGTTCTTC.

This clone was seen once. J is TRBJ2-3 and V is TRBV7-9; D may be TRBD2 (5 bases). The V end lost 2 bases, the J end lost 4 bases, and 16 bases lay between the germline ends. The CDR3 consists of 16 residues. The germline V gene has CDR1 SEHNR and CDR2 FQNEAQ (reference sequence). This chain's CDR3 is CASSLSLGGGADTQYF. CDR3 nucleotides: TGTGCCAGCAGCTTATCCCTGGGCGGAGGCGCAGATACGCAGTATTTT.

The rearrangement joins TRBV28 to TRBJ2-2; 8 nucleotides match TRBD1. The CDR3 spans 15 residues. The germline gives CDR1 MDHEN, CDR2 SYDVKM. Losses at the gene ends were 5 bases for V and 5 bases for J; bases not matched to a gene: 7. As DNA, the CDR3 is TGTGCCAGCAGTCGCAGGGGGCTGAGGACCGGGGAGCTGTTTTTT. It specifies CASSRRGLRTGELFF.

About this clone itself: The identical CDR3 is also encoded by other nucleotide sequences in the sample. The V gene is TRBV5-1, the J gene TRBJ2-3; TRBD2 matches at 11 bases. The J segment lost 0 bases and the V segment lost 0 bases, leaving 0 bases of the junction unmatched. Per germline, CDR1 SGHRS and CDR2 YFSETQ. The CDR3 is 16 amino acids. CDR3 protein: CASSLGTSGSTDTQYF. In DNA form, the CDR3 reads TGCGCCAGCAGCTTGGGGACTAGCGGGAGCACAGATACGCAGTATTTT.